This T cell receptor (beta chain) was recorded in a study of blood T cell repertoires in COVID-19. Study summary: Samples came from the United States, Italy and Spain, spanning acute and convalescent COVID-19. Sources were T cells, B-cell-depleted T cells, or PBMCs; the material itself was cDNA or gDNA.

Per the original data handling: Amplification with reference gene primers provided the estimates of nucleated cell counts. Produced via immunoSEQ multiplex PCR; TCRdb's table is partial and in-frame only. From that table come the V and J calls and clone size; the DNA was used to work out D and trimming. The sample records roughly 250,000 clones, 80% to 85% being singletons. V gave up 5 bases and J gave up 8 bases, with 25 bases separating them. Germline-derived CDR1 and CDR2 are SEHNR and FQNEAQ (reference sequence). This CDR3 contains 17 residues. The chain couples TRBV7-9 to TRBJ2-1; D may be TRBD1 (5 bases). The sample comprised peripheral blood. This receptor was obtained from a woman aged 55-69 years with active or convalescent COVID-19. The CDR3 loop is CASSPLGQGPNWYEQFF. In DNA form, the CDR3 reads TGTGCCAGCAGCCCCCTGGGGCAGGGCCCCAATTGGTATGAGCAGTTCTTC.